These 29 T cell receptor beta chains were all obtained from the same sample, sequenced in a study of cytomegalovirus exposure and HLA in healthy donors. Researchers ran the PCR with 60 Vbeta and 13 Jbeta primers. The method was immunoSEQ multiplex PCR; TCRdb's version includes in-frame clones alone and lacks a portion of them. The data hold 100,000 to 120,000 clones, with around 83% observed a single time. The sequencing sample was made of PBMCs. The receptors here all came from a woman aged 55 to 70 in good health and CMV-seropositive.

This sequence joins TRBV10-3 and TRBJ2-7; possibly TRBD1 for D (6 bases). From germline, CDR1 is ENHRY and CDR2 SYGVKD. The V end was cut by 4 bases, the J end by 2 bases, with 9 bases between. The CDR3 contains 13 residues. Written as DNA, the CDR3 is TGTGCCATCAGTGGGACAGAAACCTACGAGCAGTACTTC. It is translated as CAISGTETYEQYF.

The CDR3 sequence is CASSQARTGEQYF. The CDR3 coding sequence is TGCGCCAGCAGCCAAGCCCGGACTGGGGAGCAGTACTTC. The chain is built from TRBV4-1 and TRBJ2-5, with a weak D call TRBD2 (5 bases). This CDR3 spans 13 amino acids. Looked up from germline, CDR1 is MGHRA and CDR2 is YSYEKL. V was trimmed by 1 base and J by 11 bases, leaving 14 bases between them.

The genes are TRBV10-3 and TRBJ2-2; possibly TRBD2 for D (5 bases). Deletions cut 8 bases from V and 0 bases from J, with 7 bases between. Germline-derived CDR1 and CDR2 are ENHRY and SYGVKD. CDR3 length equals 13 residues. Here the CDR3 reads CAIGGSNTGELFF. The CDR3 coding sequence is TGTGCCATCGGAGGATCGAACACCGGGGAGCTGTTTTTT.

Worth noting for this clone: A read error may account for a junction end that differs from germline. V gene TRBV6-1 combines with J gene TRBJ1-1, with 11 positions matching TRBD1. The CDR3 is made up of 14 amino acids. Germline V gene lookup returns CDR1 MNHNS and CDR2 SASEGT. The CDR3 region has the DNA TGTGCCGGCAGGACAGGGGGCTCGAACACTGAAGCTTTCTTT. Translated, it gives CAGRTGGSNTEAFF.

The V gene is TRBV28, the J gene TRBJ2-5; possible D gene TRBD2, 5 bases. V lost 6 bases, J lost 10 bases, and 15 bases lay in between. The germline V gene encodes CDR1 MDHEN and CDR2 SYDVKM. CDR3 size: 12 residues. For the CDR3, the DNA is TGTGCCAGCAGCCTTGGCGAGGGTCTCCAGTACTTC. This translates into CASSLGEGLQYF.

The chain employs TRBV5-1 and TRBJ2-5, with 10 bases fitting TRBD2. Germline V gene lookup returns CDR1 SGHRS and CDR2 YFSETQ. The CDR3 sequence is 15 residues long. J lost 1 base, V lost 0 bases, and 0 bases had no gene match. The CDR3 nucleotides read TGCGCCAGCAGCTTGGGGACTAGCGGCCAAGAGACCCAGTACTTC. This translates into CASSLGTSGQETQYF.

V and J are TRBV27 and TRBJ2-1; no clear D. Germline-derived CDR1 and CDR2 are MNHEY and SMNVEV (reference sequence). V lost 3 bases and J 7 bases, leaving 19 bases between the germline ends. CDR3 length: 16 amino acids. The CDR3 DNA sequence: TGTGCCAGCAGTTTTTTATCGCCGGGTGGGTATAATGAGCAGTTCTTC. Translating gives CASSFLSPGGYNEQFF.

The chain joins TRBV19 to TRBJ2-3, with TRBD1 matching over 8 bases. The length of the CDR3 is 14 residues. V dropped 7 bases and J dropped 1; count of bases not matched to a gene: 4. The germline V gene encodes CDR1 LNHDA and CDR2 SQIVND (reference sequence). The CDR3: CASKQGVGTDTQYF. In DNA form, the CDR3 reads TGTGCCAGTAAACAGGGGGTCGGCACAGATACGCAGTATTTT. Supplemented by reference TRBV19 and TRBJ2-3, the full variable domain reads DGGITQSPKYLFRKEGQNVTLSCEQNLNHDAMYWYRQDPGQGLRLIYYSQIVNDFQKGDIAEGYSVSREKKESFPLTVTSAQKNPTAFYLCASKQGVGTDTQYFGPGTRLTVL.

The V gene is TRBV5-1, the J gene TRBJ1-5; 9 positions match TRBD1. The CDR3 contains 15 residues. V lost 0 bases, J lost 2 bases, and 0 bases stayed unmatched. Germline loops: CDR1 SGHRS, CDR2 YFSETQ. The CDR3 sequence is CASSLGTGGNQPQHF. CDR3 coding DNA: TGCGCCAGCAGCTTGGGGACAGGGGGCAATCAGCCCCAGCATTTT.

This chain connects TRBV6-5 to TRBJ2-5, with TRBD1 as a possible D gene (6 bases). Trimming took off 6 bases at V and 2 bases at J, with 16 bases between the two ends. This CDR3 has 15 amino acids. Germline CDR1 is MNHEY and CDR2 is SVGAGI. As DNA, the CDR3 is TGTGCCAGCAGGAGGCGGCCGACAGGACAAGAGACCCAGTACTTC. The encoded protein is CASRRRPTGQETQYF.

This rearrangement joins TRBV29-1 to TRBJ1-2; weak D call: TRBD1 (6 bases). This CDR3 has 11 residues. Germline CDR1 and CDR2: SQVTM and ANQGSEA. The V end was cut by 6 bases, the J end by 3 bases, with 8 bases between. The CDR3 here is CSVGADYGYTF. The CDR3 region has the DNA TGCAGCGTGGGGGCAGACTATGGCTACACCTTC.

Here the CDR3 DNA reads TGTGCCAGTAGTAGACAGGGAGTCGAAGCTTTCTTT. Its translation is CASSRQGVEAFF. The chain recombines TRBV19 with TRBJ1-1, with 7 positions matching TRBD1. CDR1 and CDR2 (germline): LNHDA, SQIVND (reference sequence). The CDR3 runs to 12 residues. With V trimmed by 4 bases and J by 8 bases, 4 bases remained unmatched.

This clone was recorded a few times. The J gene is TRBJ2-5, the V gene TRBV5-4; 11 nucleotides line up with TRBD1. CDR1 is SGHNT and CDR2 is YYREEE in the germline V gene (reference sequence). This CDR3 region has 15 residues. The V and J ends lost 4 bases and 5 bases, in that order; junction bases with no gene match: 7. The CDR3 is CASSPWDRGGETQYF. In DNA form, the CDR3 reads TGTGCCAGCAGCCCGTGGGACAGGGGGGGGGAGACCCAGTACTTC.

The chain carries TRBV7-2 and TRBJ2-7; D unclear. V shed 5 bases and J shed 3 bases, with 17 bases lying between them. In germline, CDR1 is SGHTA, CDR2 FQGNSA. This CDR3 comprises 15 residues. The CDR3 sequence is CASSLTLRSVYEQYF. CDR3 coding DNA: TGTGCCAGCAGCCTGACCCTCCGGAGTGTCTACGAGCAGTACTTC.

The CDR3 DNA reads TGTGCCAGCAGCTTGACAGGGCGCGAGCAGTACTTC. Its translation is CASSLTGREQYF. The chain has TRBV11-1 and TRBJ2-7, with 7 bases fitting TRBD1. Trimming cost V 3 bases and J 6 bases; bases outside gene matches: 2. The CDR3 totals 12 residues. The germline V gene encodes CDR1 SGHAT and CDR2 FQDESV (reference sequence).

V usage is TRBV28 and J usage is TRBJ1-1, with 10 bases lining up with TRBD1. Losses at the gene ends were 5 bases for V and 6 bases for J; bases not matched to a gene: 9. Germline V gives CDR1 MDHEN, CDR2 SYDVKM. This CDR3 is built from 15 residues. CDR3 DNA: TGTGCCAGCAGTGGACGGACAGGGGGTTACGCTGAAGCTTTCTTT. It encodes CASSGRTGGYAEAFF.

This clone was counted only a few times. The V call is TRBV14, the J call TRBJ1-4; no definite D call. Germline values: CDR1 SGHDN, CDR2 FVKESK. This CDR3 comprises 14 residues. Trimming removed 0 bases from V and 12 bases from J, with 14 bases in between. The CDR3 here is CASSQDIMYGELFF. In DNA, the CDR3 is TGTGCCAGCAGCCAAGATATAATGTACGGGGAACTGTTTTTT.

The chain combines TRBV25-1 with TRBJ2-5; TRBD1 aligns across 7 bases. Near its end, the DNA agrees better with TRBJ2-7, so the J call may be wrong. CDR3 length: 13 amino acids. The V gene's germline CDR1 is MGHDK and CDR2 SYGVNS. CDR3 region: CASRNDRVYEQYF. The CDR3 DNA reads TGTGCCAGCAGGAATGACAGGGTTTACGAGCAGTACTTC.

This chain connects TRBV6-1 to TRBJ2-7; 7 nucleotides match TRBD2. Germline loops: CDR1 MNHNS, CDR2 SASEGT. J lost 0 bases, V lost 4 bases, and 6 bases had no gene match. The CDR3 extends over 15 amino acids. CDR3 DNA sequence: TGTGCCAGCAGTGCGCCCCGGGACTACTCCTACGAGCAGTACTTC. It codes for CASSAPRDYSYEQYF.

The chain is built from TRBV4-1 and TRBJ1-2; TRBD1 matches 8 bases. The germline CDR1 and CDR2 sequences are MGHRA and YSYEKL. The CDR3 extends over 15 amino acids. V shed 3 bases and J 6 bases; nucleotides not matched to a gene: 9. The CDR3 sequence is CASSHAPGQGNGYTF. The CDR3 coding sequence is TGCGCCAGCAGCCACGCCCCAGGACAGGGTAATGGCTACACCTTC.

As to this clone: This specimen includes other DNA sequences encoding the same CDR3. The rearrangement links TRBV5-1 to TRBJ1-1; D is perhaps TRBD1 (5 bases). V lost 0 bases to trimming and J lost 4 bases, with 10 bases between them. Germline loops: CDR1 SGHRS, CDR2 YFSETQ. There are 14 residues in the CDR3. CDR3 sequence reads: CASSLVQGGTEAFF. DNA of the CDR3: TGCGCCAGCAGCTTGGTCCAGGGAGGCACTGAAGCTTTCTTT.

The chain is built from TRBV6-5 and TRBJ2-1; 9 bases are shared with TRBD2. V was clipped by 6 bases and J by 5 bases; unmatched bases: 5. There are 14 residues in the CDR3. CDR1 and CDR2 from the germline V gene are MNHEY and SVGAGI. The CDR3: CASRQTSGHNEQFF. CDR3 DNA: TGTGCCAGCAGGCAAACTAGCGGGCACAATGAGCAGTTCTTC.

The rearrangement uses TRBV6-5 and TRBJ2-5; TRBD2 matches 9 bases. Unmatched junction bases numbered 3, after V lost 4 bases and J lost 0 bases. Germline assignment: CDR1 MNHEY and CDR2 SVGAGI. The CDR3 has 15 residues. The CDR3 spells CASSLAGVNQETQYF. DNA of the CDR3: TGTGCCAGCAGTTTAGCGGGAGTAAACCAAGAGACCCAGTACTTC.

The rearrangement uses TRBV4-2 and TRBJ2-5; D is unresolved. The CDR3 covers 12 residues. Germline V gene data show CDR1 as LGHNA and CDR2 as YNFKEQ. The ends were cut back, 2 bases at V and 7 bases at J, with 8 bases in the middle. The CDR3 region has the DNA TGTGCCAGCAGCCAATCCGTCGGGACCCAGTACTTC. Protein product: CASSQSVGTQYF.

V gene TRBV6-1 combines with J gene TRBJ2-1; D gene uncertain. The V end lost 9 bases, the J end lost 7 bases, and 13 bases lay between the germline ends. Germline V gene data show CDR1 as MNHNS and CDR2 as SASEGT. The CDR3 consists of 12 residues. The CDR3 protein is CASRLGLNEQFF. In nucleotides, the CDR3 is TGTGCCAGTAGACTGGGTTTGAATGAGCAGTTCTTC.

V gene TRBV30 combines with J gene TRBJ1-1; D is uncertain. The CDR3 runs 17 residues. Germline-derived CDR1 and CDR2 are GTSNPN and SVGIG (reference sequence). Trimming shortened V by 0 bases and J by 3 bases, and 20 bases separated the two germline ends. The CDR3 region is CAWSVLQELKRDTEAFF. For the CDR3, the DNA is TGTGCCTGGAGTGTACTTCAAGAGCTAAAGAGGGACACTGAAGCTTTCTTT.

The chain uses TRBV7-2 and TRBJ1-2, with a tentative D call TRBD1 (6 bases). Germline assignment: CDR1 SGHTA and CDR2 FQGNSA. The V end lost 0 bases, the J end lost 5 bases, and 22 bases lay between the germline ends. This CDR3 spans 18 amino acids. The CDR3 region has the DNA TGTGCCAGCAGCTTAGCGATCGGGGGGCGCGGGTCTGAGTATGGCTACACCTTC. Translating gives CASSLAIGGRGSEYGYTF.

This chain links TRBV9 with TRBJ2-7; D gene unclear. CDR3 length equals 13 residues. Germline CDR1 and CDR2: SGDLS and YYNGEE. The germline V and J ends were trimmed by 0 bases and 3 bases, with 7 bases remaining between them. The CDR3 loop reads CASSVGLDYEQYF. Written as DNA, the CDR3 is TGTGCCAGCAGCGTAGGTTTAGACTACGAGCAGTACTTC.

This clone was seen a single time. The genes are TRBV15 and TRBJ2-7, with a weak D call TRBD1 (6 bases). The CDR3 sequence is 15 residues long. CDR1 LNHNV and CDR2 YYDKDF come from the germline V gene (reference sequence). Between the trimmed V and J ends, which lost 1 base and 5 bases, there was a span of 15 bases. CDR3 sequence (DNA): TGTGCCACCAGCAGAGGAACAGGGTATTTCGACGAGCAGTACTTC. Protein product: CATSRGTGYFDEQYF.